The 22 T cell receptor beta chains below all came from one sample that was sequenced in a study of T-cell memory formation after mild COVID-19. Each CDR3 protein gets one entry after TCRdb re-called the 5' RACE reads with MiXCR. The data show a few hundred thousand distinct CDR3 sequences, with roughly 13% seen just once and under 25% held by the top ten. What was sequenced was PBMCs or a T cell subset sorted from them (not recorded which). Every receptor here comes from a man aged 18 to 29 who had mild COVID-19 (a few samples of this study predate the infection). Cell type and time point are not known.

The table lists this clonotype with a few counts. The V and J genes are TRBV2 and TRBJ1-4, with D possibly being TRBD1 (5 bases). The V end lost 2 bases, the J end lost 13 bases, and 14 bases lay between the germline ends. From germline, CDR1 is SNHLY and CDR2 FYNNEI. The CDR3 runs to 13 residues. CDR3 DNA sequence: TGTGCCAGCAGTGAACAGGGCCAGGGAGGACTGTTTTTT. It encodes CASSEQGQGGLFF.

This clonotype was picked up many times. The CDR3 region has the DNA TGCGCCAGCAGCTTGGAGGGGCTGGGTGGCTACACCTTC. This translates into CASSLEGLGGYTF. The chain has TRBV5-1 and TRBJ1-2; tentatively, D is TRBD1 (5 bases). Trimming removed 0 bases from V and 7 bases from J, with 10 bases in between. The length of the CDR3 is 13 residues. CDR1 and CDR2 from the germline V gene are SGHRS and YFSETQ.

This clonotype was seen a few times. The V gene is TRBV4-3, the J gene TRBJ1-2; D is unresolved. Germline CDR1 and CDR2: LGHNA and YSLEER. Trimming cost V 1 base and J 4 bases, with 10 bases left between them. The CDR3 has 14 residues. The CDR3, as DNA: TGCGCCAGCAGCCAAGTCGCGGCTGGCTATGGCTACACCTTC. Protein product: CASSQVAAGYGYTF.

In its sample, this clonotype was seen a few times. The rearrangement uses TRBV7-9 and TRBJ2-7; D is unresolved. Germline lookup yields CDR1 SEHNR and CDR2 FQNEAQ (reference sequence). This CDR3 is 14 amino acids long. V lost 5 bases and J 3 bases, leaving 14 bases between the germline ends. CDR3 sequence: CASSEPMVNYEQYF. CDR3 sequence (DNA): TGTGCCAGCAGCGAGCCGATGGTCAACTACGAGCAGTACTTC.

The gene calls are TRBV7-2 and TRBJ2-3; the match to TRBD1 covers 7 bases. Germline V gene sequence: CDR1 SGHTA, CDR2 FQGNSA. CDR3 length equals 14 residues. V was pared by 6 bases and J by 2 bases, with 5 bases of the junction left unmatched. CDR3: CASRPTGTTDTQYF. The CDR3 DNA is TGTGCCAGCAGGCCGACAGGGACCACAGATACGCAGTATTTT.

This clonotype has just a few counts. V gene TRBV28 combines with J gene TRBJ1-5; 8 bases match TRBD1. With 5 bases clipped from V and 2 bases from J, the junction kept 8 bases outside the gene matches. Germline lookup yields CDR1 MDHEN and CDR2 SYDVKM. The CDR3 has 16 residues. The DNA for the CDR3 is TGTGCCAGCAGTCCGGCGGACAGGGTTGGCAATCAGCCCCAGCATTTT. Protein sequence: CASSPADRVGNQPQHF.

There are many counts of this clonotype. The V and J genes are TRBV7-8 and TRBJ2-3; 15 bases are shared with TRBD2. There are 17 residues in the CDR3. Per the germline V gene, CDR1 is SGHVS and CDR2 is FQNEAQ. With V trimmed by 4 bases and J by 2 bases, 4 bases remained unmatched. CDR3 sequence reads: CASSSGTSGGLTDTQYF. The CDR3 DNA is TGTGCCAGCAGCTCTGGGACTAGCGGGGGGCTCACAGATACGCAGTATTTT.

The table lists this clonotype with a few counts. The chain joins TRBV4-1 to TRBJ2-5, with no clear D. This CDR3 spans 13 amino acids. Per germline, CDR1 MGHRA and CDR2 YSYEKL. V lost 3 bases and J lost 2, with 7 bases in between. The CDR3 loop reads CASSQLEQETQYF. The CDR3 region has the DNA TGCGCCAGCAGCCAGCTCGAACAAGAGACCCAGTACTTC.

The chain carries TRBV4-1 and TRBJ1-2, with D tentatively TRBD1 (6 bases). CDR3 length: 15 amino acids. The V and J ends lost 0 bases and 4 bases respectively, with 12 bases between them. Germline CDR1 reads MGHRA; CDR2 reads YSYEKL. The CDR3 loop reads CASSQDQRTVYGYTF. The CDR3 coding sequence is TGCGCCAGCAGCCAAGATCAGAGGACAGTCTATGGCTACACCTTC.

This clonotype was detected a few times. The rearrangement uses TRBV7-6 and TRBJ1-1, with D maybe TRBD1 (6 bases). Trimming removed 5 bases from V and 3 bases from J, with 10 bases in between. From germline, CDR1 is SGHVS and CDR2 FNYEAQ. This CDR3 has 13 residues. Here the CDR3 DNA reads TGTGCCAGCAGCGAACAGGGTTACACTGAAGCTTTCTTT. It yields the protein CASSEQGYTEAFF. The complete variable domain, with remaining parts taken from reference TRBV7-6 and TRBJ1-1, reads GAGVSQSPRYKVTKRGQDVALRCDPISGHVSLYWYRQALGQGPEFLTYFNYEAQQDKSGLPNDRFSAERPEGSISTLTIQRTEQRDSAMYRCASSEQGYTEAFFGQGTRLTVV.

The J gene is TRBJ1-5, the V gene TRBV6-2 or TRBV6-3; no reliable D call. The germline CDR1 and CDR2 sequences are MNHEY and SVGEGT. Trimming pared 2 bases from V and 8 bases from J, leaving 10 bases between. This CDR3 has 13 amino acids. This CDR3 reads CASSYTHSKPQHF. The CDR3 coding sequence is TGTGCCAGCAGTTACACCCATTCAAAGCCCCAGCATTTT.

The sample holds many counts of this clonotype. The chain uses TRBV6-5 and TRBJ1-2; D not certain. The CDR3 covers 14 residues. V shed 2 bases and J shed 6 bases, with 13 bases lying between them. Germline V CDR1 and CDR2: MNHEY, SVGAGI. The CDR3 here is CASSYGGMGDGYTF. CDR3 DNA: TGTGCCAGCAGTTACGGTGGGATGGGCGATGGCTACACCTTC.

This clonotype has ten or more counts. The CDR3 spells CASSPTLSGTSGTRGAQYF. As DNA, the CDR3 is TGTGCCAGCAGCCCCACCCTCTCCGGGACTAGCGGGACAAGGGGGGCCCAGTACTTC. The chain combines TRBV7-9 with TRBJ2-5, with 13 bases fitting TRBD2. The germline gives CDR1 SEHNR, CDR2 FQNEAQ (reference sequence). The CDR3 spans 19 residues. The junction had 21 bases not matched to a gene; V was cut back by 5 bases and J by 9 bases.

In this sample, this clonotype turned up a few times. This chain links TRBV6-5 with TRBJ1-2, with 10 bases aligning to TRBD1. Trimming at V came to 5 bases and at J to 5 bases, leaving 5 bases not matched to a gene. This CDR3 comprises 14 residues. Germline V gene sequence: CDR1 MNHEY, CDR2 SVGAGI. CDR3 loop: CASSKTGGTYGYTF. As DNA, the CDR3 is TGTGCCAGCAGTAAGACAGGGGGCACGTATGGCTACACCTTC.

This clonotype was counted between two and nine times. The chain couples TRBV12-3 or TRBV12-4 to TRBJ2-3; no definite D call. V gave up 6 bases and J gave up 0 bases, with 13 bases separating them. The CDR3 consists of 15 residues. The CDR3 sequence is CASSIFAPSTDTQYF. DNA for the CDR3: TGTGCCAGCAGCATCTTTGCCCCTAGCACAGATACGCAGTATTTT.

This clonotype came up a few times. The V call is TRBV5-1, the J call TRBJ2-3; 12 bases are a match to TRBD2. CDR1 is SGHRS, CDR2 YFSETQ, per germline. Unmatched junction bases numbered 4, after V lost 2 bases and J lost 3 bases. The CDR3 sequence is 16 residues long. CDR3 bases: TGCGCCAGCAGCTTAGGACTAGCGGGGAAAACAGATACGCAGTATTTT. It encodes CASSLGLAGKTDTQYF.

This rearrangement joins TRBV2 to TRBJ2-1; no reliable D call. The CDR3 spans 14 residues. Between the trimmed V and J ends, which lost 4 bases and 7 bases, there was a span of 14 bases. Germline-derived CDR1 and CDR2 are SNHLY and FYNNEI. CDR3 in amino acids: CASSGSYTSNEQFF. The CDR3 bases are TGTGCCAGCAGTGGGTCATACACATCTAATGAGCAGTTCTTC.

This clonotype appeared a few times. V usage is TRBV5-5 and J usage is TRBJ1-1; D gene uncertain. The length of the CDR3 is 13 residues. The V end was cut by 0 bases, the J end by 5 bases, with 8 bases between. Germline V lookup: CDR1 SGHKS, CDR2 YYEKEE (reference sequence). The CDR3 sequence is CASSLVPWTEAFF. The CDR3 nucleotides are TGTGCCAGCAGCTTGGTTCCGTGGACTGAAGCTTTCTTT.

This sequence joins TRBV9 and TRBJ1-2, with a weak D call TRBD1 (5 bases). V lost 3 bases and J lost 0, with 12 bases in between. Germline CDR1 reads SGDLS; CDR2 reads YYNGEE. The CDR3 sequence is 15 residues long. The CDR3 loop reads CASSEDSLSNYGYTF. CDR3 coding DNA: TGTGCCAGCAGCGAAGACAGTCTCTCTAACTATGGCTACACCTTC.

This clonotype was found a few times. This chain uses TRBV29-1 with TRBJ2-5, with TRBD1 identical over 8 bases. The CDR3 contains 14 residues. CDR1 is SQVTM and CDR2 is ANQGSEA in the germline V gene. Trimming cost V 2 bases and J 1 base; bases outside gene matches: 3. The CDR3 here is CSVEPRGLQETQYF. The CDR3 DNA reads TGCAGCGTTGAACCCAGGGGGCTCCAAGAGACCCAGTACTTC.

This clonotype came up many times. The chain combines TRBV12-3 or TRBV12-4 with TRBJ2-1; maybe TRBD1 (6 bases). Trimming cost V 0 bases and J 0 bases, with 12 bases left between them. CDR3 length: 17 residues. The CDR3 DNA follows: TGTGCCAGCAGTTTAGCGGCCCAGGGGAGCTCCTACAATGAGCAGTTCTTC. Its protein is CASSLAAQGSSYNEQFF.

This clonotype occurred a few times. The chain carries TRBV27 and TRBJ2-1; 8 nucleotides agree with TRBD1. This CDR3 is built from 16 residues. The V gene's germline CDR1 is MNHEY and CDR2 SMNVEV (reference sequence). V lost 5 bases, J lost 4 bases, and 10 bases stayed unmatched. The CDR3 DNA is TGTGCCAGCAGTCCGACCCCAGGGGGCGCGTACAATGAGCAGTTCTTC. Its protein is CASSPTPGGAYNEQFF.